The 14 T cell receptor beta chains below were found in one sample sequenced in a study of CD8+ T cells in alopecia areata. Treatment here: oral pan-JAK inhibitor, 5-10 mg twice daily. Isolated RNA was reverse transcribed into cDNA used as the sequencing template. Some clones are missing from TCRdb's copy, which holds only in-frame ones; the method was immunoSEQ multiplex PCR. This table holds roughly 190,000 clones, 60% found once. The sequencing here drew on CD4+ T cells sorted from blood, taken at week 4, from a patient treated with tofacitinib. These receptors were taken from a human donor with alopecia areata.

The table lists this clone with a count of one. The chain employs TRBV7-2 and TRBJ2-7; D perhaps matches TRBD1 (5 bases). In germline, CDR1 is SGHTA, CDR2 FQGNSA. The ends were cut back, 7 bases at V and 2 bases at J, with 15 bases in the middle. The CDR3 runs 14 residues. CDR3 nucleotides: TGTGCCAGCACCAAAGACAGAGTGACCTACGAGCAGTACTTC. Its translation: CASTKDRVTYEQYF.

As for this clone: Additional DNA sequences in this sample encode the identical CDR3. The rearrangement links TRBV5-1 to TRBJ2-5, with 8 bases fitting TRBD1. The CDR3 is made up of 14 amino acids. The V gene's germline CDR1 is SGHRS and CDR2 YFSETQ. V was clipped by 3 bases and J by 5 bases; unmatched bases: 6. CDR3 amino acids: CASSSGQGRETQYF. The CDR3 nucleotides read TGCGCCAGCAGCTCCGGACAGGGTAGGGAGACCCAGTACTTC. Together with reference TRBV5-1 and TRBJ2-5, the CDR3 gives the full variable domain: KAGVTQTPRYLIKTRGQQVTLSCSPISGHRSVSWYQQTPGQGLQFLFEYFSETQRNKGNFPGRFSGRQFSNSRSEMNVSTLELGDSALYLCASSSGQGRETQYFGPGTRLLVL.

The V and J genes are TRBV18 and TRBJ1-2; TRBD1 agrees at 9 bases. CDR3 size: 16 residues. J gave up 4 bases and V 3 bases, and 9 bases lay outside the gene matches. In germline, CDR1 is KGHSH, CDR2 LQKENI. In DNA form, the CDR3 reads TGTGCCAGCTCACCGAGACAGGGGGATCTTCTCTATGGCTACACCTTC. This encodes CASSPRQGDLLYGYTF.

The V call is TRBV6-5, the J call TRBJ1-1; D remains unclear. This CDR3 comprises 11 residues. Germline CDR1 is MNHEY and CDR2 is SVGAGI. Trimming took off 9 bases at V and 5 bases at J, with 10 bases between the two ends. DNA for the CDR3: TGTGCCAGTAACAGAGGAACTGAAGCTTTCTTT. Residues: CASNRGTEAFF.

CDR3 nucleotide sequence: TGCAGCGTGGGGTTTGTCGGAAATGAGCAGTTCTTC. It translates to CSVGFVGNEQFF. V usage is TRBV29-1 and J usage is TRBJ2-1; no reliable D call. From germline, CDR1 is SQVTM and CDR2 ANQGSEA. The V and J ends lost 6 bases and 7 bases respectively, with 13 bases between them. This CDR3 is built from 12 residues.

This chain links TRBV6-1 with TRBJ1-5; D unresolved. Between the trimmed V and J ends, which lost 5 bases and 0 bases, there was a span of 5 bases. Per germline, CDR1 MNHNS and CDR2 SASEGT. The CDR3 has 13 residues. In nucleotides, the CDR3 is TGTGCCAGCAGTCTCAGTAGCAATCAGCCCCAGCATTTT. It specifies CASSLSSNQPQHF.

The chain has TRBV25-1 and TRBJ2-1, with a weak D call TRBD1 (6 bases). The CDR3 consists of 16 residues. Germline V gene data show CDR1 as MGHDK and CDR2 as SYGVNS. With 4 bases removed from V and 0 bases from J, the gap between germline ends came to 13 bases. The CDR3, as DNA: TGTGCCAGCAGTGCCTCCACAGGGAACTCCTACAATGAGCAGTTCTTC. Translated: CASSASTGNSYNEQFF.

CDR3 sequence: CASSLGRPNEQFF. CDR3 nucleotides: TGCGCCAGCAGCTTGGGACGACCGAATGAGCAGTTCTTC. This chain connects TRBV5-1 to TRBJ2-1; D uncertain. The CDR3 covers 13 residues. Trimming shortened V by 0 bases and J by 7 bases, and 8 bases separated the two germline ends. CDR1 SGHRS and CDR2 YFSETQ come from the germline V gene.

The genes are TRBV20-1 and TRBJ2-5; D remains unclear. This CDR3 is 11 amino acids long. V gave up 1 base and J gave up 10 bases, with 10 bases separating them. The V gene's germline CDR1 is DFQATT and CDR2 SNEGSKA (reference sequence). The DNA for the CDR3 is TGCAGTGCTAGAGCTAGTCGAGACCAGTACTTC. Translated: CSARASRDQYF.

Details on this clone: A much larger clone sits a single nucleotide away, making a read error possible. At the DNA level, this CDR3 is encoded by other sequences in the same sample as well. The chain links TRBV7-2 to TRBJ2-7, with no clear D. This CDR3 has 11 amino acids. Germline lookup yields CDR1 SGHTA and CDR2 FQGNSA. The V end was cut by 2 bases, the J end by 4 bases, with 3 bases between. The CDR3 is CASSLIYEQYF. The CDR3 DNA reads TGTGCCAGCAGCTTAATTTACGAGCAGTACTTC. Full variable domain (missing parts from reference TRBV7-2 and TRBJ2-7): GAGVSQSPSNKVTEKGKDVELRCDPISGHTALYWYRQSLGQGLEFLIYFQGNSAPDKSGLPSDRFSAERTGGSVSTLTIQRTQQEDSAVYLCASSLIYEQYFGPGTRLTVT.

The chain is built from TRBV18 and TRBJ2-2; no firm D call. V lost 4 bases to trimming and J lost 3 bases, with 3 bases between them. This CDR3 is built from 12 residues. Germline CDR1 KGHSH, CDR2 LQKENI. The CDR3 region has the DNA TGTGCCAGCTCACTAGACACCGGGGAGCTGTTTTTT. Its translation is CASSLDTGELFF.

DNA of the CDR3: TGTGCCAGCAACGGCGTATTCCACAATGAGCAGTTCTTC. Amino acids: CASNGVFHNEQFF. V usage is TRBV2 and J usage is TRBJ2-1; D call uncertain. Per germline, CDR1 SNHLY and CDR2 FYNNEI. The CDR3 length is 13 residues. V gave up 7 bases and J gave up 5 bases, with 12 bases separating them.

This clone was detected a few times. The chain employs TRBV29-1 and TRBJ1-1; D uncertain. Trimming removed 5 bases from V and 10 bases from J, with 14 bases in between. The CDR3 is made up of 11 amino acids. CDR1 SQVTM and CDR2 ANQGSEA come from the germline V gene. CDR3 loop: CSVNSGRGAFF. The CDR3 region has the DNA TGCAGCGTTAATTCCGGTCGGGGAGCTTTCTTT.

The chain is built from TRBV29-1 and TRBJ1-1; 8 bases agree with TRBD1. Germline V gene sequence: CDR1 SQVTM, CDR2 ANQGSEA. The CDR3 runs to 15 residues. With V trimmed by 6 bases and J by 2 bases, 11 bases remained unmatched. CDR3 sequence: CSVPNPGQANTEAFF. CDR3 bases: TGCAGCGTCCCGAACCCGGGACAGGCAAACACTGAAGCTTTCTTT.